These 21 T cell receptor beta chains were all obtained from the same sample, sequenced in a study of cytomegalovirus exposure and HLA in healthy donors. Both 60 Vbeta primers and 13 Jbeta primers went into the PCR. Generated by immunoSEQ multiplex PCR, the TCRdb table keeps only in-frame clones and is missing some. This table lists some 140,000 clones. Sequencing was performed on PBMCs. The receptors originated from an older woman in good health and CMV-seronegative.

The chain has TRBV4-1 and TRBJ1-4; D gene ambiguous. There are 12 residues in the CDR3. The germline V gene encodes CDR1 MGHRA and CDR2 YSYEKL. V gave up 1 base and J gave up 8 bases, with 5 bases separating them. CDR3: CASSQVAEKLFF. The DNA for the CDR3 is TGCGCCAGCAGCCAAGTAGCCGAAAAACTGTTTTTT.

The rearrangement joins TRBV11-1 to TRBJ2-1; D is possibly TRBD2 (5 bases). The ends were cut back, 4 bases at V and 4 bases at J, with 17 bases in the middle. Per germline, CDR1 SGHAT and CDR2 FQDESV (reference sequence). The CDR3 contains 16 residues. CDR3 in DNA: TGTGCCAGCAGCTCCTGGACGGGGTTCTCGTACAATGAGCAGTTCTTC. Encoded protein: CASSSWTGFSYNEQFF. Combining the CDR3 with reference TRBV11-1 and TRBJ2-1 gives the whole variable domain EAEVAQSPRYKITEKSQAVAFWCDPISGHATLYWYRQILGQGPELLVQFQDESVVDDSQLPKDRFSAERLKGVDSTLKIQPAELGDSAMYLCASSSWTGFSYNEQFFGPGTRLTVL.

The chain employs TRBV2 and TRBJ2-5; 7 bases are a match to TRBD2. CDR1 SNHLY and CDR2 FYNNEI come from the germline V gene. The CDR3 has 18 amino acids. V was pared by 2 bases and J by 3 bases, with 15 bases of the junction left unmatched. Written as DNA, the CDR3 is TGTGCCAGCAGTGAACCTGGTGGGTGGGAGGGCCTGGAAGAGACCCAGTACTTC. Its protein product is CASSEPGGWEGLEETQYF.

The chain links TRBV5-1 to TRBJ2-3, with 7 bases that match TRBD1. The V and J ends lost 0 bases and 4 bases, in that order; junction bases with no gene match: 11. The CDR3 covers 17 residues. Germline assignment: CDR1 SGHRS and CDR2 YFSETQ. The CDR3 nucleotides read TGCGCCAGCAGCTTGGCAAAAACAGGGGACGGGGCAGATACGCAGTATTTT. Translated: CASSLAKTGDGADTQYF.

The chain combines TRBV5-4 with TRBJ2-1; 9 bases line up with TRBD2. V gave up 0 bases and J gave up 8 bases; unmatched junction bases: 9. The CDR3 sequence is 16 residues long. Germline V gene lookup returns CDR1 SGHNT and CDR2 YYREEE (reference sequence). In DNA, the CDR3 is TGTGCCAGCAGCTTGGATGCGGGAGGGCCTATTGATGAGCAGTTCTTC. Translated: CASSLDAGGPIDEQFF. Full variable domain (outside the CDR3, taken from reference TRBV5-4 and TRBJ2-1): ETGVTQSPTHLIKTRGQQVTLRCSSQSGHNTVSWYQQALGQGPQFIFQYYREEENGRGNFPPRFSGLQFPNYSSELNVNALELDDSALYLCASSLDAGGPIDEQFFGPGTRLTVL.

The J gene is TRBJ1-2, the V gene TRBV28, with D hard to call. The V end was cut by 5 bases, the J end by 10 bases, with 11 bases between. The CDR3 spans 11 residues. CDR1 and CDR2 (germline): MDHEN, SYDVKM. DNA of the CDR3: TGTGCCAGCAGTCGGGTCACTGACTACACCTTC. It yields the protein CASSRVTDYTF.

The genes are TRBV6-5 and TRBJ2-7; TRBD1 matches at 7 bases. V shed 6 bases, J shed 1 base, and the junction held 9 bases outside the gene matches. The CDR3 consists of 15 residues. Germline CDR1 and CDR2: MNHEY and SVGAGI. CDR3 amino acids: CASSLDRERSYEQYF. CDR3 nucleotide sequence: TGTGCCAGCAGCCTTGACAGGGAAAGGTCCTACGAGCAGTACTTC.

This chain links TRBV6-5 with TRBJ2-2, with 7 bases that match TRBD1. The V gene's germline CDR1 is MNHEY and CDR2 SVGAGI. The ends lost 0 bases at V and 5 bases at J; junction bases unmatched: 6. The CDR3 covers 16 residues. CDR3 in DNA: TGTGCCAGCAGTTACTCGACAGGGAAGGGGACCGGGGAGCTGTTTTTT. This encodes CASSYSTGKGTGELFF.

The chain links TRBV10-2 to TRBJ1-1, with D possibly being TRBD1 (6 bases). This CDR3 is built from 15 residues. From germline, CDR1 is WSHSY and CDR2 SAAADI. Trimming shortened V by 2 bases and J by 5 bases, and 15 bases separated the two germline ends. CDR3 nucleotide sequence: TGCGCCAGCAGTGAGGGGGGCCAGGGTGTTACTGAAGCTTTCTTT. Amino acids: CASSEGGQGVTEAFF.

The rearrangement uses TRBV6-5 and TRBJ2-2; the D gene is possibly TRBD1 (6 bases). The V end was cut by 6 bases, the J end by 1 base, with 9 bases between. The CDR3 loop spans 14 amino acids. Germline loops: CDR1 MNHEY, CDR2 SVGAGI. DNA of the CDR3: TGTGCCAGCAGCCTGGGACAGAACACCGGGGAGCTGTTTTTT. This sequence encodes CASSLGQNTGELFF.

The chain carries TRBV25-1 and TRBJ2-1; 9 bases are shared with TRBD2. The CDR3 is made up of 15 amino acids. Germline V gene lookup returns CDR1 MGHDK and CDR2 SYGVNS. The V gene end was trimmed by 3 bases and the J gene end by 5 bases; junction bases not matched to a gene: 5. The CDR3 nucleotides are TGTGCCAGCAGTGAGAGGCTAGCGGGAAACAATGAGCAGTTCTTC. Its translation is CASSERLAGNNEQFF.

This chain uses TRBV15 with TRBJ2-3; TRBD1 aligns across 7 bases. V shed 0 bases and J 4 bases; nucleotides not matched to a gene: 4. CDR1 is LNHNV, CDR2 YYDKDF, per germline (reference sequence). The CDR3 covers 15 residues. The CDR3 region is CATSREYRGSDTQYF. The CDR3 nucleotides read TGTGCCACCAGCAGAGAATACAGGGGATCAGATACGCAGTATTTT. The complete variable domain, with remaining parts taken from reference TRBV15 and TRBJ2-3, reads DAMVIQNPRYQVTQFGKPVTLSCSQTLNHNVMYWYQQKSSQAPKLLFHYYDKDFNNEADTPDNFQSRRPNTSFCFLDIRSPGLGDTAMYLCATSREYRGSDTQYFGPGTRLTVL.

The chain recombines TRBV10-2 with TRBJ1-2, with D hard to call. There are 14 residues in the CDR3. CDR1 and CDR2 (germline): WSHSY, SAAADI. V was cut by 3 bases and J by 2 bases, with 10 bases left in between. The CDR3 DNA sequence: TGCGCCAGCAGTGACCCGCGGGCCAACTATGGCTACACCTTC. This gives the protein CASSDPRANYGYTF.

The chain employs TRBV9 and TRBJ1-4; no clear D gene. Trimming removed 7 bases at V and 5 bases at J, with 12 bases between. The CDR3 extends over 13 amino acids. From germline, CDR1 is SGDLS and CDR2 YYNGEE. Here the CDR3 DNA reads TGTGCCAGCGGACGGGGTTCGAATGAAAAACTGTTTTTT. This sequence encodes CASGRGSNEKLFF.

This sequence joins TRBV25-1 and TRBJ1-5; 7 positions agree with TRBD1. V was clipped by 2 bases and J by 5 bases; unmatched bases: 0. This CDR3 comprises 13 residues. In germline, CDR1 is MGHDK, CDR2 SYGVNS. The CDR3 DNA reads TGTGCCAGCAGTGAACAGGGGGATCAGCCCCAGCATTTT. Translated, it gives CASSEQGDQPQHF. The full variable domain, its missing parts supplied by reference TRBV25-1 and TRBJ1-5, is EADIYQTPRYLVIGTGKKITLECSQTMGHDKMYWYQQDPGMELHLIHYSYGVNSTEKGDLSSESTVSRIRTEHFPLTLESARPSHTSQYLCASSEQGDQPQHFGDGTRLSIL.

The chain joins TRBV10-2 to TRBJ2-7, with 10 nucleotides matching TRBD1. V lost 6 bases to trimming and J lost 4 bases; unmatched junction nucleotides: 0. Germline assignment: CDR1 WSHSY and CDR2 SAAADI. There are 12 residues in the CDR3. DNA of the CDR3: TGCGCCAGCAGGGACAGGGGGTACGAGCAGTACTTC. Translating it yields CASRDRGYEQYF.

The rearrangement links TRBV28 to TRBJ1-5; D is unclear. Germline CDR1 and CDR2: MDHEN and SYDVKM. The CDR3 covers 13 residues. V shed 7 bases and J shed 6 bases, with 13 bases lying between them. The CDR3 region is CASNTGWSQPQHF. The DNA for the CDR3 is TGTGCCAGCAATACGGGATGGAGTCAGCCCCAGCATTTT.

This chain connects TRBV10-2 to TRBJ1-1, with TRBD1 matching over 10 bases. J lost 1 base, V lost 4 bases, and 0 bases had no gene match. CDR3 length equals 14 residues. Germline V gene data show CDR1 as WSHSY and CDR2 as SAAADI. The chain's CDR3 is CASSGQGANTEAFF. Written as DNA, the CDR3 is TGCGCCAGCAGTGGACAGGGGGCGAACACTGAAGCTTTCTTT.

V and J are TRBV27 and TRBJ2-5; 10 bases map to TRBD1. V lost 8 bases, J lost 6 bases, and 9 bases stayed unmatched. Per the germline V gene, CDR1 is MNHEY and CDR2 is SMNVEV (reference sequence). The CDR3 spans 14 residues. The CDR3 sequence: CASATGQGGKTQYF. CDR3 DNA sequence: TGTGCCAGCGCGACTGGACAGGGGGGGAAGACCCAGTACTTC.

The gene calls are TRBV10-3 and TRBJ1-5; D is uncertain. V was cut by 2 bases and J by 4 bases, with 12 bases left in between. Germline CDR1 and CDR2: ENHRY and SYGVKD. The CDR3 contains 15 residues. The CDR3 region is CAISEGGGRNQPQHF. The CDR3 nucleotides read TGTGCCATCAGTGAGGGCGGCGGTAGGAATCAGCCCCAGCATTTT.

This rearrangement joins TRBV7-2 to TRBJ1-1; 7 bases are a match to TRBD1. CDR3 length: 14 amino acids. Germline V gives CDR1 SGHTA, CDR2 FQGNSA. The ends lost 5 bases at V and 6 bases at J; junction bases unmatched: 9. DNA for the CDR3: TGTGCCAGCAGCAGGCGACAGGGTGGCGCTGAAGCTTTCTTT. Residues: CASSRRQGGAEAFF.